This TCR beta chain derives from a study of Ad26.COV2.S vaccination and SARS-CoV-2 variants. Study-wide context: The Ad26.COV2.S arm of the COV1001 trial was where the donor was placed.

Data came from immunoSEQ multiplex PCR; TCRdb stores just in-frame clones and leaves some out. The profile covers 430,000 or so clones, with over 75% appearing a single time and 10% to 15% taken by the ten largest. The CDR3 is 13 amino acids. Germline V gives CDR1 GTSNPN, CDR2 SVGIG (reference sequence). V dropped 0 bases and J dropped 7 bases, with 12 bases sitting between them. The treatment is: about 20 received Ad26.COV2.S at low or high dose, single or two shots; 5 received placebo; per-sample allocation not given. The samples were gathered on day 63 after the first injection of vaccine or placebo. This vaccine is an Ad26 vector that expresses the Wuhan-strain SARS-CoV-2 spike.

This chain uses TRBV30 with TRBJ2-5; a possible D gene is TRBD1 (6 bases). Sample: peripheral blood, taken in a trial of Ad26.COV2.S vaccine versus placebo. This TCR came from a person between 18 and 59 years old who received the Ad26.COV2.S COVID-19 vaccine or a placebo. This CDR3 is CAWSVPGAGTQYF. The CDR3 DNA is TGTGCCTGGAGTGTTCCAGGGGCGGGGACCCAGTACTTC.